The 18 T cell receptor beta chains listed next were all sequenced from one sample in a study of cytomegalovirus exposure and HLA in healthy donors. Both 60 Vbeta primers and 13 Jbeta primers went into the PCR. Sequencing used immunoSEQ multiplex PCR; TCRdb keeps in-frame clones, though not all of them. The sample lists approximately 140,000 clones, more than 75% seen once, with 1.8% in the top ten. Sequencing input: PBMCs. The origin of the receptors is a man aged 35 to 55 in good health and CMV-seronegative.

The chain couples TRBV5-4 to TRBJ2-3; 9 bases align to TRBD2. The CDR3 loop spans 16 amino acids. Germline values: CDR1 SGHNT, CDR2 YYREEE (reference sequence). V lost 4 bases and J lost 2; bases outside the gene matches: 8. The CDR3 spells CASSKEAGGNTDTQYF. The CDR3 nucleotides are TGTGCCAGCAGCAAAGAAGCGGGGGGAAACACAGATACGCAGTATTTT.

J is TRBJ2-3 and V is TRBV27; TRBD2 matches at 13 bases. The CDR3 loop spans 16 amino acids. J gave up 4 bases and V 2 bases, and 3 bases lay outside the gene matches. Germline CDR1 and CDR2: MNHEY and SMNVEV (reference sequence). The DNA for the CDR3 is TGTGCCAGCAGTTTACGACTAGCGGGGGGCCCAGATACGCAGTATTTT. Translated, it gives CASSLRLAGGPDTQYF.

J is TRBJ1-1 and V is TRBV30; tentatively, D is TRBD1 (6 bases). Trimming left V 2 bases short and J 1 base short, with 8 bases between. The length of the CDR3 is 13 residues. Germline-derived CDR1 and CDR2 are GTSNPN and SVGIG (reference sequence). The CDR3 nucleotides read TGTGCCTGGAGTACAGGGCCGAACACTGAAGCTTTCTTT. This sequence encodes CAWSTGPNTEAFF.

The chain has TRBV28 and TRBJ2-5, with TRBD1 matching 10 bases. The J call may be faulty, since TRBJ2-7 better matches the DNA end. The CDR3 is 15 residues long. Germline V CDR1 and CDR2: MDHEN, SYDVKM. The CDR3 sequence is CASSLGQGGPYEQYF. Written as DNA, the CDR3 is TGTGCCAGCAGCCTAGGACAGGGGGGTCCCTACGAGCAGTACTTC.

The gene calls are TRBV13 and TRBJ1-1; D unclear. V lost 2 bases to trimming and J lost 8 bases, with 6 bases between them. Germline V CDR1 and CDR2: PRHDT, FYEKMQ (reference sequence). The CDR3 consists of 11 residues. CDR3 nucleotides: TGTGCCAGCAGCTTACAGAAAGAAGCTTTCTTT. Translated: CASSLQKEAFF.

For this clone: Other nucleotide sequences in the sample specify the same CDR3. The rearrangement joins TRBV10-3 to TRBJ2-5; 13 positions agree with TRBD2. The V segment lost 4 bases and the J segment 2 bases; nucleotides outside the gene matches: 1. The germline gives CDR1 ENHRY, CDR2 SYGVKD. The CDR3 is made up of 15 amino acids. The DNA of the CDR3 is TGTGCCATCAGTGGACTAGCGGGGGGTCAAGAGACCCAGTACTTC. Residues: CAISGLAGGQETQYF.

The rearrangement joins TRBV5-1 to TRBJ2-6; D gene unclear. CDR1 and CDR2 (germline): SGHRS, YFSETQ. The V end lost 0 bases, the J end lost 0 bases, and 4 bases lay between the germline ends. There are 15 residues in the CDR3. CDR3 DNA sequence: TGCGCCAGCAGCTTGGACAGCTCTGGGGCCAACGTCCTGACTTTC. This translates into CASSLDSSGANVLTF. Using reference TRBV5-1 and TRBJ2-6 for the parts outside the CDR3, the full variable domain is KAGVTQTPRYLIKTRGQQVTLSCSPISGHRSVSWYQQTPGQGLQFLFEYFSETQRNKGNFPGRFSGRQFSNSRSEMNVSTLELGDSALYLCASSLDSSGANVLTFGAGSRLTVL.

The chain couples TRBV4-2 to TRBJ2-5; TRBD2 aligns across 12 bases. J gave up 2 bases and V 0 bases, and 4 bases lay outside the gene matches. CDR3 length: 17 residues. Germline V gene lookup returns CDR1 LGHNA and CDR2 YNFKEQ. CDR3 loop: CASSQDSSGGGQETQYF. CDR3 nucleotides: TGTGCCAGCAGCCAAGATTCTAGCGGGGGGGGGCAAGAGACCCAGTACTTC.

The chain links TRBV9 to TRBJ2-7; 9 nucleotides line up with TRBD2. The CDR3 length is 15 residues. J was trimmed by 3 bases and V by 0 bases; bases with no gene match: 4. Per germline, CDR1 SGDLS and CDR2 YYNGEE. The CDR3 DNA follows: TGTGCCAGCAGCGTAGGTAGCGGGGGCGTCTACGAGCAGTACTTC. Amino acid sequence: CASSVGSGGVYEQYF. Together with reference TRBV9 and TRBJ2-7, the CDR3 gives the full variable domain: DSGVTQTPKHLITATGQRVTLRCSPRSGDLSVYWYQQSLDQGLQFLIQYYNGEERAKGNILERFSAQQFPDLHSELNLSSLELGDSALYFCASSVGSGGVYEQYFGPGTRLTVT.

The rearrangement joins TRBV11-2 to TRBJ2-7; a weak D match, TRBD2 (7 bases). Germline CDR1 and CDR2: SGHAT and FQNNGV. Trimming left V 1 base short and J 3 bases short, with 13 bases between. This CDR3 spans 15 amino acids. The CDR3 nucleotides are TGTGCCAGCAGCTTAGGCTTGGGAGGGGGCTACGAGCAGTACTTC. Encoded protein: CASSLGLGGGYEQYF.

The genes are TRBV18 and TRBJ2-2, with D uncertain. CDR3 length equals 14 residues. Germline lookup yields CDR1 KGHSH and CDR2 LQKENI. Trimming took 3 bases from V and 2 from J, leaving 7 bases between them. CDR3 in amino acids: CASSPPFNTGELFF. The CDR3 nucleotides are TGTGCCAGCTCACCCCCCTTTAACACCGGGGAGCTGTTTTTT.

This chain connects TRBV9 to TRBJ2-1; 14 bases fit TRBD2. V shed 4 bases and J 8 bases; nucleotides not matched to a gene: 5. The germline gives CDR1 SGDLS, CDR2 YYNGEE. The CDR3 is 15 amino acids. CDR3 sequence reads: CASSPGLAGEDEQFF. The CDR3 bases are TGTGCCAGCAGCCCGGGACTAGCGGGAGAGGATGAGCAGTTCTTC.

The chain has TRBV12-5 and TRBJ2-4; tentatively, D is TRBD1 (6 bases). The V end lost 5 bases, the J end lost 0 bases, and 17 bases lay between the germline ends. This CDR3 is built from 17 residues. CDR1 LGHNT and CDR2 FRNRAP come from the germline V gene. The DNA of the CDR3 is TGTGCTAGTGGTCAGACAGGCAACCGCATAGCCAAAAACATTCAGTACTTC. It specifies CASGQTGNRIAKNIQYF. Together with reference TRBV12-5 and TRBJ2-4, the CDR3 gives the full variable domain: DARVTQTPRHKVTEMGQEVTMRCQPILGHNTVFWYRQTMMQGLELLAYFRNRAPLDDSGMPKDRFSAEMPDATLATLKIQPSEPRDSAVYFCASGQTGNRIAKNIQYFGAGTRLSVL.

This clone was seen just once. The CDR3 sequence: CASRAFSGGTDTQYF. The DNA for the CDR3 is TGTGCCAGCAGAGCCTTTTCAGGGGGCACAGATACGCAGTATTTT. The genes are TRBV7-6 and TRBJ2-3; a weak D match, TRBD1 (6 bases). CDR1 SGHVS and CDR2 FNYEAQ come from the germline V gene. Trimming cost V 6 bases and J 1 base, with 14 bases left between them. CDR3 length: 15 amino acids. Together with reference TRBV7-6 and TRBJ2-3, the CDR3 gives the full variable domain: GAGVSQSPRYKVTKRGQDVALRCDPISGHVSLYWYRQALGQGPEFLTYFNYEAQQDKSGLPNDRFSAERPEGSISTLTIQRTEQRDSAMYRCASRAFSGGTDTQYFGPGTRLTVL.

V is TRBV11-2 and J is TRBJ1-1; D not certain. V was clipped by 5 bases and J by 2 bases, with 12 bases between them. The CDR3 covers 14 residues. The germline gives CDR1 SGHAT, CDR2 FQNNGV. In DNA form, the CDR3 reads TGTGCCAGCAGCATAAACCTAAGTAACACTGAAGCTTTCTTT. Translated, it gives CASSINLSNTEAFF.

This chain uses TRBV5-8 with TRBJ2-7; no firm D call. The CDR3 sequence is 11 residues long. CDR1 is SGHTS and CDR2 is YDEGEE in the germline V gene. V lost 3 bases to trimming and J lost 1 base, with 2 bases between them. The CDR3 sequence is CASSSSYEQYF. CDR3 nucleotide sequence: TGTGCCAGCAGCTCTTCCTACGAGCAGTACTTC.

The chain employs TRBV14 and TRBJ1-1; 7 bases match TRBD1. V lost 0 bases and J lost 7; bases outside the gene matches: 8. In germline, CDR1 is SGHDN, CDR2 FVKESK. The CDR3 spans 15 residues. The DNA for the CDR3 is TGTGCCAGCAGCCAAGATCAGGGGGAGACAGGTGAAGCTTTCTTT. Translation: CASSQDQGETGEAFF.

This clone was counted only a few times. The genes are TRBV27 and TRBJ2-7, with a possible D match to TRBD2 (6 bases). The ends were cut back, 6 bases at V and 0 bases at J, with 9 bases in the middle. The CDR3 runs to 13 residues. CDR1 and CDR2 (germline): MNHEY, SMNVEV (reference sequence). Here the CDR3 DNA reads TGTGCCAGCAGGCACGGGGGCTCCTACGAGCAGTACTTC. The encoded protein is CASRHGGSYEQYF.